This T cell receptor beta chain was found in a study of T-cell memory formation after mild COVID-19. Findings and limits, study-wide: Clones that shrank (day 15 to 85) were balanced CD4/CD8, whereas later expanders leaned CD4+.

This clonotype was counted a few times. Its antigen is as yet unknown. From germline, CDR1 is LGHNA and CDR2 YNFKEQ. CDR3 length equals 15 residues. With 0 bases removed from V and 8 bases from J, the gap between germline ends came to 13 bases. Using its own MiXCR run on the 5' RACE reads, TCRdb lists one record per CDR3 protein. The sample shows about 310,000 distinct CDR3 sequences, approximately 19% of them seen only once. The chain links TRBV4-2 to TRBJ2-2, with D unresolved. The sequence was obtained from a man aged 18 to 29 who had mild COVID-19 (a few samples of this study predate the infection). Cell type and time point are not known. Sequenced: PBMCs or a T cell subset sorted from them (not recorded which). The CDR3 sequence is CASSQEPHDRGELFF. The CDR3 DNA is TGTGCCAGCAGCCAAGAGCCCCACGATAGAGGGGAGCTGTTTTTT.